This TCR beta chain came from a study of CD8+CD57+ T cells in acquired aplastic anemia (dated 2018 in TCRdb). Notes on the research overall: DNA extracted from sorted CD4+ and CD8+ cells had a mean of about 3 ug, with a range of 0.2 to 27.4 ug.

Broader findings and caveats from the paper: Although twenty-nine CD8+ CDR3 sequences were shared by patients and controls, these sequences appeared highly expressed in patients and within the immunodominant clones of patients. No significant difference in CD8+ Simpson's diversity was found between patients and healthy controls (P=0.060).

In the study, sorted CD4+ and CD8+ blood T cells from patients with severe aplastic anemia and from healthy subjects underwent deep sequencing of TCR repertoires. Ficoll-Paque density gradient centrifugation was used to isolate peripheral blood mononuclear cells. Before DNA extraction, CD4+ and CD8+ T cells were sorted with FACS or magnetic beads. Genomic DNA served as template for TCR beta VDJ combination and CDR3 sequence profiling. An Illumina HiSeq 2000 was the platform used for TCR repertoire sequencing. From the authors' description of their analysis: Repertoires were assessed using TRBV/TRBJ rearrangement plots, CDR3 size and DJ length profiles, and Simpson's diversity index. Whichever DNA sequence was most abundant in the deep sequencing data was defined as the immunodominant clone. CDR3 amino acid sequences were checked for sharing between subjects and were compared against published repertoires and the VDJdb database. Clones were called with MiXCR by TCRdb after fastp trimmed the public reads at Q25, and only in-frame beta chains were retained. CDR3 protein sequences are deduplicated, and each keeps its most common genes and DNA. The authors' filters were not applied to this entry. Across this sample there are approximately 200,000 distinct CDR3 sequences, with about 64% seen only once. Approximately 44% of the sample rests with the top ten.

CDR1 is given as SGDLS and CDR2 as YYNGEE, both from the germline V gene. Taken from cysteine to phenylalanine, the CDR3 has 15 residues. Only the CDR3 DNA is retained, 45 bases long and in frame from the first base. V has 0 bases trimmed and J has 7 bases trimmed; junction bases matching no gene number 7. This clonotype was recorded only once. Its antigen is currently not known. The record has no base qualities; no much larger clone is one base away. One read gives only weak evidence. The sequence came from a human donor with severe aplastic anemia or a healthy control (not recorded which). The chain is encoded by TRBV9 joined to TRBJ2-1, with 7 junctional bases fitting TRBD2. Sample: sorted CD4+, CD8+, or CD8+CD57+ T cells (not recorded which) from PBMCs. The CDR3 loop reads CASSVAAGEENEQFF. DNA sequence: TGTGCCAGCAGCGTAGCGGCGGGAGAAGAAAATGAGCAGTTCTTC.